The T cell receptor (beta chain) described here comes from a study of regulatory T cells in long-lasting Graves disease (dated by TCRdb to about 2021). At the level of the whole study: Antithyroid drugs had been taken for less than 3 months by newly diagnosed Graves' disease patients. Patients with persistent Graves' disease were compared with patients with newly diagnosed Graves' disease using TCR sequencing and RNA sequencing of peripheral blood. The study was registered as a clinical trial and conducted in China. TCR sequencing covered approximately 13 persistent and 20 or so newly diagnosed Graves' disease patients, about 35 samples in total.

Broader findings and caveats from the paper: As a limitation, the authors acknowledged that the small sample size may reduce accuracy. Persistent patients shared more public clonotypes among themselves (2,741) than newly diagnosed patients did (about 900). Compared with newly diagnosed patients, patients with persistent Graves' disease had lower TCR Shannon entropy and fewer highly expanded clones, which suggests clonal expansion. The study examined only peripheral blood because the primary lesion, thyroid tissue, could not be accessed. Persistent disease showed preferential use of TRBV28, TRBJ1-2 and TRBJ2-5, whereas newly diagnosed disease favored TRBV20-1 and TRBJ2-1. Only the TCR beta chain was sequenced and analyzed.

The meaning of the sample's time point label: newly diagnosed GD, antithyroid drugs for less than 3 months. For both TCR sequencing and RNA sequencing, RNA was extracted from PBMCs using TRIzol. Graves' disease was diagnosed according to American Thyroid Association guidelines. Recruitment of patients was carried out at an endocrinology department in Xi'an, China. From each patient, about 9.7 milliliters of peripheral blood was collected into an EDTA anticoagulant tube. PBMCs were isolated by Ficoll Paque Plus density gradient separation without further T cell sorting. RNA quality was checked with an Agilent 2100 Bioanalyzer and agarose gel, and concentration with a NanoDrop 2000. CDR3 length: 12 amino acids, cysteine to phenylalanine. Only the CDR3 part of the read is kept: 36 bases, read in frame from the first base. CDR1 and CDR2 are read off the germline V gene as ENHRY and SYGVKD. The germline V and J ends show losses of 6 bases and 7 bases respectively, and no gene match explains 5 bases of the junction.

Libraries were constructed by multiplex PCR. Sequenced using an Illumina HiSeq 4000. To build TCR beta libraries, CDR3 regions were amplified by Arm-PCR using iRepertoire HTBI primers. PCR products were gel purified before sequencing. In the original analysis: A total of 62 TRBV and some 15 TRBJ segments were identified across samples and were used for gene usage analysis of CDR3 amino acid clonotypes. COPE and FqMerger were used to merge filtered high-quality paired reads into contigs. BLAST was used to align contigs to IMGT TRBV, TRBD and TRBJ reference genes, with CDR3 defined following IMGT. Any clonotype with a frequency above 0.1% was counted as a highly expanded clone. Shannon entropy was used to measure repertoire diversity, and the Gini coefficient was used to measure V-J evenness. Public clonotypes were defined as clonotypes shared by more than one individual. TCRdb handled the public reads itself, with Q25 trimming in fastp and clone calling in MiXCR, and kept productive beta chains. CDR3 protein sequences are deduplicated, and each keeps its most common genes and DNA. These V and J calls derive from TCRdb rather than the authors' analysis. A total of approximately 540,000 distinct CDR3 sequences appear in this sample, about 12% of them only once. The ten largest account for approximately 9% of the sample.

This clonotype was detected ten times or more. Its antigen is unknown. No much larger clone exists at a distance of one base, and base qualities are not known. This sample also appeared in a second study, on T cells in Graves' hyperthyroidism and ophthalmopathy. That second publication adds: Graves' hyperthyroidism was defined as stable when no progression to ophthalmopathy occurred over 18 months of follow-up. Hyperthyroidism patients were aged 18 to 65 years and newly diagnosed, with disease duration of less than 2 months. Any patient with an uncontrolled infection, another autoimmune disease, pregnancy or lactation was excluded. Diagnoses were based on clinical symptoms, serum thyroxine and TRAb, thyroid ultrasound and orbital computed tomography. For the first round of RT-PCR on the TCR CDR3, the HTBI primer set was used together with the Qiagen OneStep RT-PCR kit. Blood samples also contained most of the expanded thyroid clonotypes (frequency above 0.001), which suggests that blood repertoires may reflect thyroid immune responses. In cross-validation, a model built on a 13 V-J signature told ophthalmopathy apart from stable hyperthyroidism with approximately 90% sensitivity and about 81% specificity, and in testing the same model reached 80%/75%. In validation, the model predicted progression to ophthalmopathy with roughly 70% sensitivity and less than 75% specificity, a median of 6.5 months before onset. A discovery cohort of about a hundred patients, 43 with Graves' ophthalmopathy and 57 with stable Graves' hyperthyroidism, was used to find distinguishing TCR V-J signatures. An independent validation cohort of some 18 hyperthyroidism patients and approximately 16 patients who later progressed to ophthalmopathy tested prospective prediction of ophthalmopathy. The approximately 100 discovery patients were randomly split 7:3 into training and test sets. The study also compared thyroid tissue and blood T-cell repertoires from a handful of Graves' hyperthyroidism patients. Following sampling, methimazole starting at 30 mg daily was given to hyperthyroidism patients, and high-dose intravenous methylprednisolone was given to ophthalmopathy patients. Libraries were constructed in a second round of multiplex PCR, after which size selection and purification were performed. Libraries were sequenced paired-end with 100 bp reads on an Illumina HiSeq2000. SOAPnuke was used to process the raw data, throwing out any read that contained adapters or uncalled bases, had a mean Phred below 15, or lacked an exact constant-primer or identifier match. COPE v1.2.5 was used to merge high-quality paired reads, and clonotypes were defined as unique nucleotide sequences. MiTCR v1.1 was used to align clonotypes to the IMGT TRBV, TRBD and TRBJ reference segments. Only V-J combinations with frequency above 0.0001, covering 99% to 99.2% of repertoires, were analysed. A TCS score was defined as the ratio between F50 (clonal expansion) and ExV (chaos), using BLOSUM62-based TCRdist between CDR3 peptides within each V-J. Welch's t-statistics and random forest reduced just over 500 V-J features to 10 to 15, which were used in a naive Bayes classifier (R e1071). Sample size was not statistically predetermined, and blinding of investigators to group allocation was not performed. The paper describes TCR Vbeta CDR3 sequencing of 140 or so peripheral blood samples, made up of 43 ophthalmopathy patients, some 76 hyperthyroidism patients and 17 progressor patients.

Recombination linked TRBV10-3 to TRBJ1-1; 7 middle bases align to TRBD1. Source: peripheral blood mononuclear cells (PBMCs), taken at new diagnosis, from a patient treated with antithyroid drugs. This sequence was found in a woman aged 25 to 39 with Graves disease. Donor details come from another sample of the same person, matched by shared clones. The CDR3 region: CAIRTGLDEAFF. The sequence in DNA is TGTGCCATCAGGACAGGGTTGGATGAAGCTTTCTTT.